A selection of T cell receptor beta chains follows, all from one sample in a study of CD8 T cells in ankylosing spondylitis. TCRdb re-called the 5' RACE reads with MiXCR, one entry per CDR3 protein. This table has approximately 540,000 distinct CDR3 sequences, 9.5% to 15% appearing once. Sequences were obtained from blood, either unsorted or a sorted T cell fraction (not recorded which). Receptor source: a male donor with ankylosing spondylitis. Each CDR3 is given with its conserved first and last residue. D genes are given only for firm matches. The size field is filled for only some rows; it gives once, few, many or a size class.

TRBD2	few	14	TRBV10-3	TRBJ2-5	CAIRSGLALETQYF	TGTGCCATCAGATCCGGACTAGCGTTGGAGACCCAGTACTTC
TRBD2	.	16	TRBV3-1	TRBJ2-1	CASTPLAGYSSNEQFF	TGTGCCAGCACCCCCCTAGCGGGATACAGTTCTAATGAGCAGTTCTTC
.	few	14	TRBV27	TRBJ2-3	CASSLLGAKDTQYF	TGTGCCAGCAGTTTATTGGGGGCTAAAGATACGCAGTATTTT
.	few	15	TRBV7-2	TRBJ2-2	CASRLALSITGELFF	TGTGCCAGCAGACTAGCCCTATCCATCACCGGGGAGCTGTTTTTT
TRBD1	few	21	TRBV29-1	TRBJ1-1	CSVVGPNRDRAFGEMNTEAFF	TGCAGCGTTGTGGGGCCTAACCGGGACAGGGCGTTCGGGGAAATGAACACTGAAGCTTTCTTT
TRBD2	many	15	TRBV7-2	TRBJ2-5	CASNGLAGSQETQYF	TGTGCCAGCAACGGACTAGCGGGATCTCAAGAGACCCAGTACTTC
.	few	10	TRBV27	TRBJ2-7	CASFWPEQYF	TGTGCCAGCTTCTGGCCAGAGCAGTACTTC
TRBD1	.	13	TRBV7-2	TRBJ2-4	CASSLRQGSIQYF	TGTGCCAGCAGCTTGAGACAGGGAAGCATTCAGTACTTC
.	many	12	TRBV7-2	TRBJ1-6	CASSPPFGVLHF	TGTGCCAGCAGCCCTCCGTTCGGGGTCCTCCACTTT
TRBD1	few	15	TRBV27	TRBJ2-1	CATRTAGQGIDEQFF	TGTGCCACGCGAACGGCGGGACAGGGGATAGATGAGCAGTTCTTC
.	.	14	TRBV20-1	TRBJ2-4	CSAPPGVNKNIQYF	TGCAGTGCCCCCCCGGGGGTGAATAAAAACATTCAGTACTTC
.	few	14	TRBV5-6	TRBJ2-1	CASNSGSLGMGEFF	TGTGCCAGCAATAGCGGTTCTTTGGGCATGGGGGAGTTCTTC
TRBD1	few	14	TRBV20-1	TRBJ2-3	CSAKGAGDTDTQYF	TGCAGTGCTAAGGGGGCAGGAGACACAGATACGCAGTATTTT
TRBD2	many	12	TRBV12-3/TRBV12-4	TRBJ2-1	CASSLSGGEQFF	TGTGCCAGCAGTTTAAGCGGGGGTGAGCAGTTCTTC
TRBD2	.	16	TRBV20-1	TRBJ2-3	CSASGLAGTSTDTQYF	TGCAGTGCTTCGGGACTAGCGGGAACTAGCACAGATACGCAGTATTTT
.	.	14	TRBV6-2/TRBV6-3	TRBJ1-5	CASSYGRSNQPQHF	TGTGCCAGCAGTTATGGCCGTAGCAATCAGCCCCAGCATTTT
TRBD2	few	14	TRBV15	TRBJ2-3	CASASGYHTDTQYF	TGTGCCAGCGCTAGCGGTTACCACACAGATACGCAGTATTTT
.	many	11	TRBV7-9	TRBJ1-2	CASSLSGGYTF	TGTGCCAGCAGCTTAAGTGGTGGCTACACCTTC
.	few	13	TRBV19	TRBJ2-5	CASSIGTGETQYF	TGTGCCAGTAGTATAGGGACGGGCGAGACCCAGTACTTC
TRBD1	.	16	TRBV27	TRBJ1-1	CASSSLDRGYGTEAFF	TGTGCCAGCAGTTCCCTGGACAGGGGGTATGGTACTGAAGCTTTCTTT
TRBD1	few	16	TRBV12-3/TRBV12-4	TRBJ2-4	CASRSGTGRAKNIQYF	TGTGCCAGCAGGTCCGGGACAGGGCGCGCCAAAAACATTCAGTACTTC
TRBD1	.	14	TRBV11-2	TRBJ2-7	CASSYRQGIYEQYF	TGTGCCAGCAGCTACCGACAGGGTATCTACGAGCAGTACTTC
TRBD2	.	16	TRBV5-1	TRBJ2-3	CASSSRLAGVGDTQYF	TGCGCCAGCAGCTCCAGACTAGCGGGAGTTGGAGATACGCAGTATTTT
TRBD2	.	14	TRBV10-2	TRBJ2-3	CASSDERGRDTQYF	TGCGCCAGCAGTGATGAGCGGGGGAGGGATACGCAGTATTTT
.	.	14	TRBV15	TRBJ1-2	CATSRGAGNYGYTF	TGTGCCACCAGCAGAGGGGCCGGGAACTATGGCTACACCTTC
TRBD2	.	15	TRBV20-1	TRBJ2-7	CSARLGTSGRNEQYF	TGCAGTGCTAGACTTGGGACTAGCGGGAGAAACGAGCAGTACTTC
.	many	13	TRBV11-1	TRBJ2-2	CASSLGVNGELFF	TGTGCCAGCAGCTTAGGGGTAAACGGGGAGCTGTTTTTT
.	many	15	TRBV20-1	TRBJ2-5	CSARDILDFAETQYF	TGCAGTGCTAGAGATATCCTCGACTTTGCAGAGACCCAGTACTTC
TRBD2	.	15	TRBV7-2	TRBJ2-3	CASSPRRETTDTQYF	TGTGCCAGCAGCCCCAGGCGGGAGACCACAGATACGCAGTATTTT
TRBD2	once	14	TRBV4-1	TRBJ2-1	CASSPRAGGNEQFF	TGCGCCAGCAGCCCGAGAGCGGGAGGCAATGAGCAGTTCTTC
.	few	14	TRBV20-1	TRBJ1-6	CSARDDQGNSPLHF	TGCAGTGCTAGAGATGATCAGGGTAACTCACCCCTCCACTTT
.	.	14	TRBV20-1	TRBJ1-3	CSVVRASSGNTIYF	TGCAGTGTCGTAAGGGCTAGCTCTGGAAACACCATATATTTT
TRBD1	.	11	TRBV30	TRBJ2-1	CARTGVNEQFF	TGTGCCCGGACAGGGGTCAATGAGCAGTTCTTC
.	few	13	TRBV3-1	TRBJ1-1	CASAAEPNTEAFF	TGTGCCAGCGCCGCAGAGCCGAACACTGAAGCTTTCTTT
.	few	14	TRBV2	TRBJ1-1	CASRRGDMNTEAFF	TGTGCCAGCAGAAGGGGGGACATGAACACTGAAGCTTTCTTT
TRBD2	.	15	TRBV7-9	TRBJ2-1	CASSMGLAGEDEQFF	TGTGCCAGCAGCATGGGTCTAGCGGGAGAGGATGAGCAGTTCTTC
TRBD2	many	15	TRBV9	TRBJ2-1	CASSAREGVYNEQFF	TGTGCCAGCAGCGCTCGGGAGGGCGTGTACAATGAGCAGTTCTTC
.	.	13	TRBV3-1	TRBJ2-1	CASSPHGGNEQFF	TGTGCCAGCAGCCCGCACGGGGGAAATGAGCAGTTCTTC
.	.	15	TRBV29-1	TRBJ1-1	CSAADYGTDNTEAFF	TGCAGCGCCGCAGATTACGGGACGGACAACACTGAAGCTTTCTTT
TRBD1	many	15	TRBV2	TRBJ2-3	CASSRDSSESDTQYF	TGTGCCAGCAGTCGGGACAGCTCAGAGTCAGATACGCAGTATTTT
.	.	16	TRBV7-2	TRBJ2-6	CASRPQGRSWANVLTF	TGTGCCAGCAGACCACAGGGGAGGAGCTGGGCCAACGTCCTGACTTTC
TRBD2	few	16	TRBV20-1	TRBJ2-3	CSARAGGGYGTDTQYF	TGCAGTGCTAGAGCGGGAGGCGGTTACGGCACAGATACGCAGTATTTT
.	.	14	TRBV7-2	TRBJ2-3	CASSSPSAQDTQYF	TGTGCCAGCAGCAGCCCTAGCGCCCAAGATACGCAGTATTTT
.	.	14	TRBV5-5	TRBJ1-6	CASSSPDRNSPLHF	TGTGCCAGCAGCTCCCCCGACAGAAATTCACCCCTCCACTTT
.	few	14	TRBV11-2	TRBJ2-1	CASSRPVRFGEQFF	TGTGCCAGCAGCCGCCCCGTTAGGTTCGGTGAGCAGTTCTTC
TRBD1	few	16	TRBV12-3/TRBV12-4	TRBJ2-7	CASSGIPGQGSYEQYF	TGTGCCAGCAGCGGGATCCCGGGACAGGGCTCCTACGAGCAGTACTTC
.	few	15	TRBV11-2	TRBJ2-7	CASSLGGSDRYEQYF	TGTGCCAGCAGCTTAGGCGGCAGCGACCGTTACGAGCAGTACTTC
.	.	15	TRBV5-1	TRBJ1-2	CASSSGAAFNYGYTF	TGCGCCAGCAGTTCTGGGGCTGCCTTTAACTATGGCTACACCTTC
.	.	15	TRBV7-2	TRBJ1-5	CASSIDSGINQPQHF	TGTGCCAGCAGCATTGACAGCGGAATAAATCAGCCCCAGCATTTT